This T cell receptor (beta chain) appears in the sequencing data of a study of memory CD4+ T cells and cytomegalovirus serostatus. Single viable CD3+CD4+CD8-CD45RO+ cells were sorted as the memory CD4+ T cells. Donors' CMV status reflects serum IgG against pp150, pp28, p38, p52. The germline gives CDR1 MNHNS, CDR2 SASEGT. Trimming removed 4 bases from V and 4 bases from J; junction bases left unmatched: 18. CDR3 length: 18 amino acids. Assay: immunoSEQ multiplex PCR; the TCRdb copy retains only in-frame clones and omits some. The table has approximately 65,000 clones, approximately 71% seen once. The source of this sequence is an adult in good health and CMV-seronegative. Sequences were obtained from memory CD4+ T cells from blood. The rearrangement uses TRBV6-1 and TRBJ2-5, with 7 bases that match TRBD1. CDR3: CASSAFPSITGVGETQYF. CDR3 coding DNA: TGTGCCAGCAGTGCTTTCCCTTCGATAACAGGGGTGGGAGAGACCCAGTACTTC.